Below, one T cell receptor beta chain is given with its context. Its cognate antigen is unknown. The data belong to a study of shared clonotypes between healthy human individuals. Looking at the study overall: Each donor contributed plates that comprised three CD4 naive, three CD4 memory, two CD8 naive and one CD8 memory. Points from the study as a whole: The naive CD4 repertoires of a handful of donors were compared, and about 5% of clonotypes were shared. As a rule, naive subsets had a larger estimated richness than memory subsets.

Authors' data handling: ImmunoSEQ supplied junction-only sequences lacking quality scores, so filtering was different. TCRdb's copy holds only in-frame clones and misses some; the assay was immunoSEQ multiplex PCR. The DNA gave D and trimming, while V, J and clone size come from that table. The sample includes almost 700,000 clones, 92% of them seen just once. Naive CD8 cells lacked CD45RO and underwent positive selection for CCR7, leaving out terminally differentiated effector memory CD45RA+ cells. V was clipped by 0 bases and J by 10 bases, with 17 bases between them. This CDR3 spans 15 amino acids. Germline V gene data show CDR1 as SGDLS and CDR2 as YYNGEE.

The TCR originated in a young man in good health. This chain connects TRBV9 to TRBJ2-1, with a possible D match to TRBD1 (6 bases). Source material: naive CD8+ T cells sorted from blood. CDR3 bases: TGTGCCAGCAGCGTAGAAGGAACGACAGGCTGGGAGCAGTTCTTC. It encodes CASSVEGTTGWEQFF.